The present entry profiles one T cell receptor (beta chain) with its context. Antigen specificity is unknown. This record belongs to a study of cytomegalovirus exposure and HLA in healthy donors. The PCR was carried out with 60 Vbeta primers and 13 Jbeta primers. Some clones are missing from TCRdb's copy, which holds only in-frame ones; the method was immunoSEQ multiplex PCR. Among 100,000 to 150,000 clones, 70% to 85% were seen once, and the ten largest hold more than 2.5%. Findings of the study overall: Later analysis associated a missense DCLRE1C variant with TCR beta V- and J-gene trimming. In a later analysis, CMV-associated beta chains were mostly HLA-associated, it appeared.

The receptor's source is a woman aged 45-59 years in good health and CMV-seronegative. Sequenced input: PBMCs.

DNA of the CDR3: TGTGCCAGCAGCCTTCCGAGCGGGAGTTACAATGAGCAGTTCTTC. The encoded protein is CASSLPSGSYNEQFF. The chain recombines TRBV4-2 with TRBJ2-1, with 8 bases matching TRBD2. V was pared by 4 bases and J by 4 bases, with 6 bases of the junction left unmatched. Germline CDR1 and CDR2: LGHNA and YNFKEQ. The CDR3 is 15 residues long.